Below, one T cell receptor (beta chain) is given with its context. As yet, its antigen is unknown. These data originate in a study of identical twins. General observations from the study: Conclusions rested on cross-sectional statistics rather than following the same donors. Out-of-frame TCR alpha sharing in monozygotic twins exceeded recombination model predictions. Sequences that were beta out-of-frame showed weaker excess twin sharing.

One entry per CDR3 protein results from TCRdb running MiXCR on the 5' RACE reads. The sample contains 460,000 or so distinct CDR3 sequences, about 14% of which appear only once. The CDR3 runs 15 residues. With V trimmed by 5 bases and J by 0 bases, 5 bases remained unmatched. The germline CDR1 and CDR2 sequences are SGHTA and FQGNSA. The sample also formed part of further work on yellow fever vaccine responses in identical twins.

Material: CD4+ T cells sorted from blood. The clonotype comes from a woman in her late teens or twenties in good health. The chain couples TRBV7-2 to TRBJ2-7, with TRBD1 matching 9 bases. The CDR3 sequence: CASSPSTGGSYEQYF. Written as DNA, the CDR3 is TGTGCCAGCAGCCCATCGACAGGGGGCTCCTACGAGCAGTACTTC.